This T cell receptor (beta chain) was retrieved from a study of vaccination and CD4 T cells after COVID-19. Study as a whole: Investigators drew the post-COVID samples a median 101 days after diagnosis, with a range of 35 to 161.

Cultured CD4+ T cells had their DNA profiled by the Oncomine TCR Beta short-read assay. A single record per CDR3 protein comes from TCRdb applying MiXCR to the PCR reads. The sample records some 15,000 distinct CDR3 sequences, about 50% being singletons. Documented treatment: roughly 10-day PBMC culture with coronavirus spike peptide pools or control peptides (ViraFEST assay). From germline, CDR1 is LNHDA and CDR2 SQIVND (reference sequence). This CDR3 is 13 amino acids long. V shed 6 bases and J 2 bases; nucleotides not matched to a gene: 2. Turning to this clonotype: Its antigen is as yet unknown.

Overall study findings and caveats: Convalescent patients had a median 86.3% of post-vaccine SARS-CoV-2-reactive clones that were detected only after vaccination, not before it.

The sample comprised CD4+ T cells from blood, cultured in vitro. The V gene is TRBV19, the J gene TRBJ2-3, with TRBD2 identical over 7 bases. This TCR came from a human donor who had recovered from COVID-19. This CDR3 is CASRSGATDTQYF. CDR3 nucleotide sequence: TGTGCCAGTAGAAGCGGGGCCACAGATACGCAGTATTTT.